The rows below give T cell receptor beta chains drawn from one sample of a study of blood T cell repertoires in COVID-19. The assay was immunoSEQ multiplex PCR, and TCRdb's table has in-frame clones only and misses some. The sample includes about 68,000 clones, 84% of them seen just once. Sample: peripheral blood. The receptors shown here come from a man between 45 and 60 years old with active COVID-19. CDR3s include the opening cysteine and the closing phenylalanine or tryptophan. Not every row has a clone size; where given, it reads once, few, many or a size class.

J gene: TRBJ1-4
V gene: TRBV7-8
clone size: -
CDR3 protein: CASSLRQGGAPTREKLFF

J gene: TRBJ2-3
V gene: TRBV9
clone size: -
CDR3 protein: CASSVGLAGEWTDTQYF

J gene: TRBJ2-3
V gene: TRBV19
clone size: -
CDR3 protein: CASSTGLPDTQYF

J gene: TRBJ2-1
V gene: TRBV7-9
clone size: -
CDR3 protein: CASSLGSLAGGPYNEQFF

J gene: TRBJ2-5
V gene: TRBV5-1
clone size: -
CDR3 protein: CASSSGAGQETQYF

J gene: TRBJ1-4
V gene: TRBV5-4
clone size: -
CDR3 protein: CASSFGTGAKKLFF

J gene: TRBJ1-2
V gene: TRBV6-5
clone size: -
CDR3 protein: CASSRGQANYGYTF

J gene: TRBJ2-7
V gene: TRBV6-1
clone size: -
CDR3 protein: CASSELRGGYEQYF

J gene: TRBJ1-1
V gene: TRBV7-8
clone size: -
CDR3 protein: CASSSTAGQLEAFF

J gene: TRBJ1-3
V gene: TRBV25-1
clone size: -
CDR3 protein: CASEDRANTIYF

J gene: TRBJ2-5
V gene: TRBV5-1
clone size: -
CDR3 protein: CASSNPGSQETQYF

J gene: TRBJ2-7
V gene: TRBV7-2
clone size: -
CDR3 protein: CASSLGAGQSYEQYF

J gene: TRBJ2-7
V gene: TRBV15
clone size: once
CDR3 protein: CATSREQASNYEQYF

J gene: TRBJ2-5
V gene: TRBV2
clone size: -
CDR3 protein: CASSRGETQYF

J gene: TRBJ1-1
V gene: TRBV7-9
clone size: -
CDR3 protein: CASTRGSNMNTEAFF

J gene: TRBJ2-7
V gene: TRBV9
clone size: -
CDR3 protein: CASSVGAGAASEQYF

J gene: TRBJ2-7
V gene: TRBV9
clone size: -
CDR3 protein: CASSVDPSSGGLHEQYF

J gene: TRBJ1-1
V gene: TRBV10-3
clone size: few
CDR3 protein: CAISESVGQGPEAFF

J gene: TRBJ2-7
V gene: TRBV7-8
clone size: -
CDR3 protein: CASSFSRRDSYEQYF

J gene: TRBJ1-2
V gene: TRBV23-1
clone size: few
CDR3 protein: CASSQSRHPSTGYTF

J gene: TRBJ2-5
V gene: TRBV14
clone size: once
CDR3 protein: CASSRGPGQGDKETQYF

J gene: TRBJ1-1
V gene: TRBV4-1
clone size: -
CDR3 protein: CASSQDPRGFTEAFF

J gene: TRBJ1-5
V gene: TRBV9
clone size: few
CDR3 protein: CASSVGLSSNQPQHF

J gene: TRBJ2-3
V gene: TRBV24-1
clone size: -
CDR3 protein: CATSDPSGGGADTQYF

J gene: TRBJ2-7
V gene: TRBV7-8
clone size: -
CDR3 protein: CASSLEVPRAYYEQYF

J gene: TRBJ2-3
V gene: TRBV7-6
clone size: -
CDR3 protein: CASSPSAGLATDTQYF

J gene: TRBJ2-3
V gene: TRBV4-3
clone size: -
CDR3 protein: CASSPQTGGAGDTQYF

J gene: TRBJ1-2
V gene: TRBV21-1
clone size: -
CDR3 protein: CRGGGYTF

J gene: TRBJ2-1
V gene: TRBV10-2
clone size: -
CDR3 protein: CASSDPRGEQFF

J gene: TRBJ1-2
V gene: TRBV7-2
clone size: -
CDR3 protein: CASSSGISAYGYTF

J gene: TRBJ1-1
V gene: TRBV7-9
clone size: -
CDR3 protein: CASSLIGAEKAFF

J gene: TRBJ1-5
V gene: TRBV6-2/TRBV6-3
clone size: -
CDR3 protein: CASSYREQGPQHF

J gene: TRBJ1-6
V gene: TRBV7-9
clone size: -
CDR3 protein: CASSFGIPNSPLHF

J gene: TRBJ2-2
V gene: TRBV24-1
clone size: -
CDR3 protein: CATSDGRRDTGELFF

J gene: TRBJ1-6
V gene: TRBV2
clone size: -
CDR3 protein: CASSPGQGGEPPLHF

J gene: TRBJ2-4
V gene: TRBV5-1
clone size: -
CDR3 protein: CASSPDRGYIQYF

J gene: TRBJ2-7
V gene: TRBV3-1/TRBV3-2
clone size: -
CDR3 protein: CASSHIITGSYEQYF

J gene: TRBJ1-2
V gene: TRBV3-1/TRBV3-2
clone size: -
CDR3 protein: CASSPPGQLYGYTF

J gene: TRBJ2-2
V gene: TRBV27
clone size: -
CDR3 protein: CASSYTAGHTGELFF

J gene: TRBJ2-1
V gene: TRBV7-2
clone size: -
CDR3 protein: CASSLGPGNEQFF

J gene: TRBJ1-1
V gene: TRBV5-1
clone size: -
CDR3 protein: CASSGQSNTEAFF

J gene: TRBJ1-5
V gene: TRBV10-3
clone size: -
CDR3 protein: CAISESVSNQPQHF

J gene: TRBJ2-7
V gene: TRBV29-1
clone size: once
CDR3 protein: CSVNTRDKSSYEQYF

J gene: TRBJ1-1
V gene: TRBV5-8
clone size: -
CDR3 protein: CASRTRAGGTTEAFF

J gene: TRBJ1-6
V gene: TRBV27
clone size: -
CDR3 protein: CASTLLGGAANSPLHF

J gene: TRBJ2-1
V gene: TRBV9
clone size: few
CDR3 protein: CASSPSDSYNEQFF

J gene: TRBJ2-5
V gene: TRBV14
clone size: -
CDR3 protein: CASSQHRSSGQETQYF

J gene: TRBJ2-5
V gene: TRBV7-9
clone size: -
CDR3 protein: CASSQGLAGYIQETQYF

J gene: TRBJ1-1
V gene: TRBV20-1
clone size: -
CDR3 protein: CSADKNTEAFF

J gene: TRBJ2-1
V gene: TRBV27
clone size: -
CDR3 protein: CASSQLQGLVDEQFF

J gene: TRBJ1-5
V gene: TRBV15
clone size: -
CDR3 protein: CATSGAPTRPQHF

J gene: TRBJ2-5
V gene: TRBV7-6
clone size: -
CDR3 protein: CASSLVFETQYF

J gene: TRBJ1-2
V gene: TRBV10-2
clone size: -
CDR3 protein: CASSESRQGGGYTF

J gene: TRBJ2-2
V gene: TRBV7-2
clone size: -
CDR3 protein: CASSFDSLELGELFF

J gene: TRBJ1-6
V gene: TRBV7-8
clone size: few
CDR3 protein: CASSPDSNSPLHF

J gene: TRBJ2-1
V gene: TRBV18
clone size: once
CDR3 protein: CASSRSSGGSYNEQFF

J gene: TRBJ2-1
V gene: TRBV15
clone size: -
CDR3 protein: CATSLDRGGSSNYNEQFF

J gene: TRBJ2-2
V gene: TRBV2
clone size: -
CDR3 protein: CASRGWQRNTGELFF

J gene: TRBJ2-3
V gene: TRBV3-1/TRBV3-2
clone size: once
CDR3 protein: CASSGTSGTRLDTQYF